This T cell receptor beta chain was sequenced during a study of T cell clones after liver transplantation. This CDR3 contains 14 residues. Trimming removed 5 bases at V and 8 bases at J, with 18 bases between. CDR1 MNHNS and CDR2 SASEGT come from the germline V gene. Clones were sequenced by immunoSEQ multiplex PCR, and TCRdb holds only the in-frame ones, with some missing. The sample holds about 99,000 clones, approximately 79% seen once. This clone was counted only a few times. This chain uses TRBV6-1 with TRBJ1-2, with D perhaps TRBD1 (5 bases). The sequencing here drew on CD4+ T cells from blood, taken 47 months after liver transplant. The receptor was derived from a human patient who received a liver transplant. Part of the T cell pool may stem from the graft donor. As DNA, the CDR3 is TGTGCCAGCAGTATGTCTAGTGGGGCGCGGGGCTACACCTTC. Amino acid sequence: CASSMSSGARGYTF.